Listed below are T cell receptor beta chains from one sample, sequenced in a study of CD4 T cells in relation to SARS-CoV-2 and coronaviruses. Antigen specificity for these receptors is unknown. Data came from immunoSEQ multiplex PCR; TCRdb stores just in-frame clones and leaves some out. The data show about 37,000 clones, with roughly 84% seen just once and 4.5% to 5% held by the top ten. What was sequenced was naive CD4+ T cells from PBMCs, cultured in vitro. These receptors were collected from an adult with COVID-19. Each CDR3 is given with its conserved first and last residue. D genes are given only for firm matches. A clone size is listed for some rows: how often the clone was seen (once, few, many), or a class if it is expanded.

abundance	d_gene	j_gene	v_gene	len	CDR3nt	CDR3aa
NA	NA	TRBJ2-1	TRBV29-1	16	TGCAGCGTTGGTAACGGCCACCGCCTCTCCTACAATGAGCAGTTCTTC	CSVGNGHRLSYNEQFF
NA	NA	TRBJ2-7	TRBV27	11	TGTGCCAGCAGTTCCTCCTACGAGCAGTACTTC	CASSSSYEQYF
few	NA	TRBJ1-4	TRBV30	13	TGTGCCTGGAGTACCCGTTTCGGTGAAAAACTGTTTTTT	CAWSTRFGEKLFF
few	NA	TRBJ1-3	TRBV9	11	TGTGCCAGCAAGTCTGGAAACACCATATATTTT	CASKSGNTIYF
few	TRBD2	TRBJ2-1	TRBV4-1	15	TGCGCCAGCAGCCAAGCTAGCGGGAGAACGGTTGAGCAGTTCTTC	CASSQASGRTVEQFF
NA	NA	TRBJ1-2	TRBV6-5	12	TGTGCCAGCATTGTAGGCATCTATGGCTACACCTTC	CASIVGIYGYTF
NA	NA	TRBJ1-6	TRBV10-3	14	TGTGCCATCACGCCGGGAACGTTGGGCTCACCCCTCCACTTT	CAITPGTLGSPLHF
NA	TRBD2	TRBJ2-7	TRBV28	16	TGTGCCAGCAGCGGGACTAGCGGGTTTCGCTCCTACGAGCAGTACTTC	CASSGTSGFRSYEQYF
NA	TRBD1	TRBJ2-3	TRBV3-1/TRBV3-2	15	TGTGCCAGCAGCCTGGGACAGGGGGCCATGGGTACGCAGTATTTT	CASSLGQGAMGTQYF
few	NA	TRBJ1-5	TRBV5-5	10	TGTGCCACGAGGGGTCAGCCCCAGCATTTT	CATRGQPQHF
NA	NA	TRBJ2-7	TRBV7-2	15	TGTGCCAGCAGCTCCCAGAATGGCCGTGGATACGAGCAGTACTTC	CASSSQNGRGYEQYF
NA	NA	TRBJ2-7	TRBV27	13	TGTGCCACCAAAACGGGGCGGGCTTTTCAGGAGTACTTC	CATKTGRAFQEYF
NA	NA	TRBJ2-7	TRBV28	14	TGTGCCAGCAGTTTATCAACCCCCCCGGGCGAGCAGTACTTC	CASSLSTPPGEQYF
NA	NA	TRBJ2-3	TRBV28	13	TGTGCCAGCATTGTCCCAGGCACAGATACGCAGTATTTT	CASIVPGTDTQYF